This T cell receptor beta chain was obtained from a study of blood T cell repertoires in COVID-19. The CDR3 has 14 residues. The V end was cut by 4 bases, the J end by 4 bases, with 11 bases between. Germline-derived CDR1 and CDR2 are LNHDA and SQIVND (reference sequence). Profiling relied on immunoSEQ multiplex PCR, and the TCRdb table lists in-frame clones only, not all of them. The table shows some 300,000 clones, with 85% to 90% occurring only once. The sample was PBMCs or T cells enriched from blood (not recorded which). The rearrangement links TRBV19 to TRBJ2-1; D gene unclear. The TCR originated in a man aged 30 to 39 who had recovered from COVID-19. CDR3 protein: CASSSGGLYNEQFF. The CDR3, as DNA: TGTGCCAGTAGTAGCGGTGGGTTGTACAATGAGCAGTTCTTC.